This T cell receptor (beta chain) appears in the sequencing data of a study of shared clonotypes between healthy human individuals. Overall study: Plates per donor: three CD4 naive, three CD4 memory, two CD8 naive, one CD8 memory.

A remark on this clone: The same CDR3 can be traced to other DNA sequences in this sample.

V gave up 0 bases and J gave up 5 bases, with 11 bases separating them. The CDR3 extends over 14 amino acids. Germline lookup yields CDR1 SGHRS and CDR2 YFSETQ. Some clones are missing from TCRdb's copy, which holds only in-frame ones; the method was immunoSEQ multiplex PCR. The table has over 2 million clones, 85% to 95% seen once; the top ten hold more than 0.1%. The receptor was isolated from a man between 18 and 35 years old in good health. The chain is built from TRBV5-1 and TRBJ1-1; the D gene is possibly TRBD1 (6 bases). The sequencing sample was made of naive CD4+ T cells sorted from blood. The subset was: CD45RA+ positively selected. The CDR3 sequence is CASSLGQVGTEAFF. The DNA for the CDR3 is TGCGCCAGCAGCTTGGGACAGGTGGGGACTGAAGCTTTCTTT.